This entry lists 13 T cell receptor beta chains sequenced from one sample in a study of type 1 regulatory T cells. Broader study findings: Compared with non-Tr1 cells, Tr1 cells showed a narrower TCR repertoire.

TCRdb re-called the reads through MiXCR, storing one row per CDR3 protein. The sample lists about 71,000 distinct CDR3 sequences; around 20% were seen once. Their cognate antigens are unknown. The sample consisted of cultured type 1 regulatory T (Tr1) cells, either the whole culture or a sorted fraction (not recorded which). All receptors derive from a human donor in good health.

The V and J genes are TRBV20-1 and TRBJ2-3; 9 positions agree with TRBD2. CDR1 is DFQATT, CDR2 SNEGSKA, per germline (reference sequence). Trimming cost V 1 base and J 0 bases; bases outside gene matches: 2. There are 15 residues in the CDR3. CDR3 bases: TGCAGTGCTAGAGGACTAGCGGCTAGCACAGATACGCAGTATTTT. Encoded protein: CSARGLAASTDTQYF.

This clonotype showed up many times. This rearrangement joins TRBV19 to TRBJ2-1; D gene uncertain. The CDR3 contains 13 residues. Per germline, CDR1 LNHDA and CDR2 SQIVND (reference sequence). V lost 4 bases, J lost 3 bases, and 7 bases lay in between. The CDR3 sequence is CASSKNFYNEQFF. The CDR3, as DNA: TGTGCCAGTAGTAAGAACTTCTACAATGAGCAGTTCTTC.

The CDR3 nucleotides are TGCGCCAGCAGCTTGGAAGGCAGCGGCGGCACTGAAGCTTTCTTT. Amino acids: CASSLEGSGGTEAFF. The chain joins TRBV5-1 to TRBJ1-1; D not certain. Germline loops: CDR1 SGHRS, CDR2 YFSETQ. The length of the CDR3 is 15 residues. V was pared by 0 bases and J by 4 bases, with 13 bases between.

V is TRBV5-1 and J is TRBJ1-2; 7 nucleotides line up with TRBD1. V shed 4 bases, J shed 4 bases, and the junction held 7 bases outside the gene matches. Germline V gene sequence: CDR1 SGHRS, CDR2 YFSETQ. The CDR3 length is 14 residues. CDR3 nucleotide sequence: TGCGCCAGCAGCCCCACAGGGGACCGCTATGGCTACACCTTC. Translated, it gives CASSPTGDRYGYTF.

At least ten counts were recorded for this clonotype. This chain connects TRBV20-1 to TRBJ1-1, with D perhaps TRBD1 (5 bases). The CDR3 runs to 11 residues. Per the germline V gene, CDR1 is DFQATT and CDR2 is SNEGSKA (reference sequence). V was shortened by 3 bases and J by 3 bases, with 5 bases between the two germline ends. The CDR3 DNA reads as TGCAGTGCTAGGGGGGACACTGAAGCTTTCTTT. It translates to CSARGDTEAFF.

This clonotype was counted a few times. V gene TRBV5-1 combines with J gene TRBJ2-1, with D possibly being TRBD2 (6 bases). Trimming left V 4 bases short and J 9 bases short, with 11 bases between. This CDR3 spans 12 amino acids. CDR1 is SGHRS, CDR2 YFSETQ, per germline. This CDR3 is CASSNPSVEQFF. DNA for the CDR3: TGCGCCAGCAGCAATCCTAGCGTTGAGCAGTTCTTC.

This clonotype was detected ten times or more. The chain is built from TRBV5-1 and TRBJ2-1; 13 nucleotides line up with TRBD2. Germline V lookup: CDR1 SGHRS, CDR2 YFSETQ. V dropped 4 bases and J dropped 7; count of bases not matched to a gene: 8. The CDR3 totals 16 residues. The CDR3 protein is CASSQAGTSGKNEQFF. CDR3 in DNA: TGCGCCAGCAGCCAGGCCGGGACTAGCGGGAAGAATGAGCAGTTCTTC.

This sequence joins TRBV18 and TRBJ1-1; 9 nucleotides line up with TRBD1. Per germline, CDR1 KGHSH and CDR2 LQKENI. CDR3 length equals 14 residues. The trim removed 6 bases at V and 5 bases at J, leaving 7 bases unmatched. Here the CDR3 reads CASSQGQGRTEAFF. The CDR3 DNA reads TGTGCCAGCTCTCAAGGACAGGGGAGGACTGAAGCTTTCTTT.

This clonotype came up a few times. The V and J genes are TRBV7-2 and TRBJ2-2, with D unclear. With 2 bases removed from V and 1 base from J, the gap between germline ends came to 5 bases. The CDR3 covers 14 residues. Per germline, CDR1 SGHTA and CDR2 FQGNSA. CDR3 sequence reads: CASSLLRNTGELFF. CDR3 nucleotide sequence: TGTGCCAGCAGCTTATTGAGGAACACCGGGGAGCTGTTTTTT.

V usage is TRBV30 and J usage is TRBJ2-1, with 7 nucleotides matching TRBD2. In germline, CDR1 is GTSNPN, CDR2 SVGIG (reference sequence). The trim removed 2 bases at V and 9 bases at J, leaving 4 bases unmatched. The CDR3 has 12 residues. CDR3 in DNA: TGTGCCTGGAGTCGGGGGAGGGGTGAGCAGTTCTTC. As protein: CAWSRGRGEQFF.

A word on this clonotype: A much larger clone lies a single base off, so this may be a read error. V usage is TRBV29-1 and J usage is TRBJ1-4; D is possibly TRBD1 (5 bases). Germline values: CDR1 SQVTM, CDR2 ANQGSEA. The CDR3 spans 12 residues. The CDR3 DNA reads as TGCAGCGTTCGAGGGGCTAATGAAGAACTGTTTTTT. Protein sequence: CSVRGANEELFF.

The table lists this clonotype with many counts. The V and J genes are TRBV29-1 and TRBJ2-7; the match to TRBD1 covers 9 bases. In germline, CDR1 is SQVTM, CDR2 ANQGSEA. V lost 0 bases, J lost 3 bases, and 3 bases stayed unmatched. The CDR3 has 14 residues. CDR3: CSVEDRDRVYEQYF. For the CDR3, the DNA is TGCAGCGTTGAAGACCGGGACAGGGTCTACGAGCAGTACTTC.

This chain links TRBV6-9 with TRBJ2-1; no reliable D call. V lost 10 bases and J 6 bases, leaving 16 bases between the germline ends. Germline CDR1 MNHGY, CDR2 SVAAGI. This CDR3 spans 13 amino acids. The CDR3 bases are TGTGCCATCAGAGACTCCGGCCGCAATGAGCAGTTCTTC. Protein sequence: CAIRDSGRNEQFF.